Listed below are T cell receptor beta chains from one sample, sequenced in a study of regulatory T cells in long-lasting Graves disease. TCRdb re-analysed the multiplex PCR reads in MiXCR, keeping a single row per CDR3 protein. The sample includes 450,000 or so distinct CDR3 sequences, about 20% of them seen just once. Specimen: peripheral blood mononuclear cells (PBMCs), collected when the disease was refractory, from a patient treated with antithyroid drugs. These receptors all come from a female donor with Graves disease. The CDR3 runs from the conserved cysteine through the conserved F or W. Each record gives: D gene, clone size, J gene, V gene, CDR3 DNA, CDR3 protein. D genes are given only for firm matches. Some rows mark clone size as missing; the rest say once, few, many or name a class of expanded clone.

d_call: TRBD2
clone_size: NA
j_call: TRBJ2-1
v_call: TRBV7-2
cdr3_nt: TGTGCCAGCAGCTTCGGAGGACTAGCGGGCTGGAATGAGCAGTTCTTC
cdr3_aa: CASSFGGLAGWNEQFF

d_call: NA
clone_size: NA
j_call: TRBJ1-2
v_call: TRBV30
cdr3_nt: TGTGCCTGTGGTGGGGGCAGAAACACCTATGGCTACACCTTC
cdr3_aa: CACGGGRNTYGYTF

d_call: NA
clone_size: NA
j_call: TRBJ1-1
v_call: TRBV28
cdr3_nt: TGTGCCAGCAGTATACAGGGACCCACTGAAGCTTTCTTT
cdr3_aa: CASSIQGPTEAFF

d_call: TRBD1
clone_size: NA
j_call: TRBJ1-1
v_call: TRBV6-2/TRBV6-3
cdr3_nt: TGTGCCAGCAGTTACGGGGACAGGAACACTGAAGCTTTCTTT
cdr3_aa: CASSYGDRNTEAFF

d_call: NA
clone_size: few
j_call: TRBJ2-3
v_call: TRBV28
cdr3_nt: TGTGCCAGCAGCTCACCAGGGGCTGAGGCAGATACGCAGTATTTT
cdr3_aa: CASSSPGAEADTQYF

d_call: TRBD2
clone_size: few
j_call: TRBJ2-7
v_call: TRBV11-2
cdr3_nt: TGTGCCAGCAGCTCTCTTGGACTAGCGGGTACCTACGAGCAGTACTTC
cdr3_aa: CASSSLGLAGTYEQYF

d_call: NA
clone_size: many
j_call: TRBJ2-7
v_call: TRBV29-1
cdr3_nt: TGCAGCGTATCCGGGACAGTATCGCTAGCGGGTTCCTACGAGCAGTACTTC
cdr3_aa: CSVSGTVSLAGSYEQYF

d_call: TRBD1
clone_size: many
j_call: TRBJ2-7
v_call: TRBV29-1
cdr3_nt: TGCAGCGTTGAAGATCCGCGACAGGGGATGGGCGAGCAGTACTTC
cdr3_aa: CSVEDPRQGMGEQYF

d_call: TRBD1
clone_size: many
j_call: TRBJ2-5
v_call: TRBV11-2
cdr3_nt: TGTGCCAGCAGCTTAGAAGCGGCAGGGGGAGCTGAGACCCAGTACTTC
cdr3_aa: CASSLEAAGGAETQYF

d_call: TRBD1
clone_size: many
j_call: TRBJ1-1
v_call: TRBV28
cdr3_nt: TGTGCCAGCAGTTCTGGACAGGGTGAGACTGAAGCTTTCTTT
cdr3_aa: CASSSGQGETEAFF

d_call: TRBD1
clone_size: NA
j_call: TRBJ2-7
v_call: TRBV5-4
cdr3_nt: TGTGCCAGCAGCGCGGACAGGCCTACCTACGAGCAGTACTTC
cdr3_aa: CASSADRPTYEQYF

d_call: NA
clone_size: NA
j_call: TRBJ2-3
v_call: TRBV10-1
cdr3_nt: TGCGCCAGCAGTCCCCTCGGAAAGATCACGGAACGCAGTGAGTATTTT
cdr3_aa: CASSPLGKITERSEYF

d_call: NA
clone_size: many
j_call: TRBJ1-6
v_call: TRBV2
cdr3_nt: TGTGCCAGCACGGCTGGGTCCTATAATTCACCCCTCCACTTT
cdr3_aa: CASTAGSYNSPLHF

d_call: NA
clone_size: many
j_call: TRBJ2-5
v_call: TRBV2
cdr3_nt: TGTGCCAGCAGTGAAGTAGGGCAAGAGACCCAGTACTTC
cdr3_aa: CASSEVGQETQYF

d_call: NA
clone_size: NA
j_call: TRBJ2-7
v_call: TRBV9
cdr3_nt: TGTGCCAGCAGCGCCAGGGACCGGGACTACGAGCAGTACTTC
cdr3_aa: CASSARDRDYEQYF

d_call: NA
clone_size: many
j_call: TRBJ1-1
v_call: TRBV19
cdr3_nt: TGTGCCAGTAGTATCGACAGGATTAACACTGAAGCTTTCTTT
cdr3_aa: CASSIDRINTEAFF

d_call: NA
clone_size: NA
j_call: TRBJ2-7
v_call: TRBV20-1
cdr3_nt: TGCAGTGCTACCTTATTGGACTCTTCTTCCTACGAGCAGTACTTC
cdr3_aa: CSATLLDSSSYEQYF

d_call: TRBD1
clone_size: many
j_call: TRBJ1-1
v_call: TRBV7-2
cdr3_nt: TGTGCCAGCAGCTTACCAACTGGACAGGGGGTAGGAGCTTTCTTT
cdr3_aa: CASSLPTGQGVGAFF

d_call: NA
clone_size: NA
j_call: TRBJ2-2
v_call: TRBV30
cdr3_nt: TGTGCCTGGGCCCGGGGCGGAGGGAACACCGGGGAGCTGTTTTTT
cdr3_aa: CAWARGGGNTGELFF

d_call: NA
clone_size: many
j_call: TRBJ1-1
v_call: TRBV6-1
cdr3_nt: TGTGCCAGCAGGTATACACACGCAGCTGAAGCTTTCTTT
cdr3_aa: CASRYTHAAEAFF

d_call: TRBD2
clone_size: many
j_call: TRBJ2-7
v_call: TRBV30
cdr3_nt: TGTGCCTGGAAAAGCGGCGGGAGGGTTACCTACGAGCAGTACTTC
cdr3_aa: CAWKSGGRVTYEQYF

d_call: TRBD1
clone_size: many
j_call: TRBJ2-2
v_call: TRBV6-2/TRBV6-3
cdr3_nt: TGTGCCAGCAGTACCTACAGGGGGCACACCGGGGAGCTGTTTTTT
cdr3_aa: CASSTYRGHTGELFF

d_call: NA
clone_size: many
j_call: TRBJ1-5
v_call: TRBV6-1
cdr3_nt: TGTGCCAGCACATCCACAGGTCTCAATCAGCCCCAGCATTTT
cdr3_aa: CASTSTGLNQPQHF

d_call: TRBD1
clone_size: few
j_call: TRBJ2-7
v_call: TRBV6-5
cdr3_nt: TGTGCCAGCAGTTACTCGGTGGGACAGGGACAAAACGAGCAGTACTTC
cdr3_aa: CASSYSVGQGQNEQYF

d_call: NA
clone_size: NA
j_call: TRBJ1-2
v_call: TRBV13
cdr3_nt: TGTGCCAGCAGCCCCCGGGGGGATGGTAACTATGGCTACACCTTC
cdr3_aa: CASSPRGDGNYGYTF

d_call: TRBD1
clone_size: NA
j_call: TRBJ1-6
v_call: TRBV7-9
cdr3_nt: TGTGCCAGCAGAGTGCAGGGGGGAGAGAATTCACCCCTCCACTTT
cdr3_aa: CASRVQGGENSPLHF

d_call: NA
clone_size: few
j_call: TRBJ2-5
v_call: TRBV5-6
cdr3_nt: TGTGCCAGCAGCCGCCGACAGGACCAAGAGACCCAGTACTTC
cdr3_aa: CASSRRQDQETQYF

d_call: NA
clone_size: NA
j_call: TRBJ2-2
v_call: TRBV6-1
cdr3_nt: TGTGCCAGCAGATCAAGGGTTCTGGGCACCTTAACGGACACCGGGGAGCTGTTTTTT
cdr3_aa: CASRSRVLGTLTDTGELFF

d_call: TRBD1
clone_size: NA
j_call: TRBJ2-5
v_call: TRBV11-1
cdr3_nt: TGTGCCAGCAGCCCCGGGACAGGGAACCTGGGGACCCAGTACTTC
cdr3_aa: CASSPGTGNLGTQYF

d_call: NA
clone_size: NA
j_call: TRBJ1-5
v_call: TRBV3-1
cdr3_nt: TGTGCCAGCAGCCCGGGGTCCTATCAGCCCCAGCATTTT
cdr3_aa: CASSPGSYQPQHF

d_call: NA
clone_size: many
j_call: TRBJ1-4
v_call: TRBV6-2/TRBV6-3
cdr3_nt: TGTGCCAGCGGAACCCTCGGGAATAGCGAAAAACTGTTTTTT
cdr3_aa: CASGTLGNSEKLFF

d_call: NA
clone_size: few
j_call: TRBJ1-1
v_call: TRBV7-9
cdr3_nt: TGTGCCGGAAAGGATGATTGGTCAAACACTGAAGCTTTCTTT
cdr3_aa: CAGKDDWSNTEAFF

d_call: TRBD1
clone_size: NA
j_call: TRBJ1-5
v_call: TRBV7-9
cdr3_nt: TGTGCCAGCAGCCGTACAGGGGACCTAGTGCCCCAGCATTTT
cdr3_aa: CASSRTGDLVPQHF

d_call: TRBD2
clone_size: NA
j_call: TRBJ2-7
v_call: TRBV7-2
cdr3_nt: TGTGCCAGCAGCTTAGGGTCCGGGAGGTCCCACGAGCAGTACTTC
cdr3_aa: CASSLGSGRSHEQYF

d_call: NA
clone_size: many
j_call: TRBJ1-1
v_call: TRBV6-1
cdr3_nt: TGTGCCAGCAGTGAAAGGGCAGGACGAAACACTGAAGCTTTCTTT
cdr3_aa: CASSERAGRNTEAFF

d_call: TRBD2
clone_size: NA
j_call: TRBJ2-1
v_call: TRBV4-1
cdr3_nt: TGCGCCAGCAGCCAAACGGGGGGGCATGAGCAGTTCTTC
cdr3_aa: CASSQTGGHEQFF

d_call: NA
clone_size: many
j_call: TRBJ1-1
v_call: TRBV28
cdr3_nt: TGTGCCAGCAGACCGACTGCGAACACTGAAGCTTTCTTT
cdr3_aa: CASRPTANTEAFF

d_call: TRBD1
clone_size: few
j_call: TRBJ2-7
v_call: TRBV13
cdr3_nt: TGTGCCAGCAGCCGGGGACAGGGGGTTTCCTACGAGCAGTACTTC
cdr3_aa: CASSRGQGVSYEQYF

d_call: NA
clone_size: many
j_call: TRBJ2-7
v_call: TRBV11-2
cdr3_nt: TGTGCCAGCAGTACAGGGTTGCACGAGCAGTACTTC
cdr3_aa: CASSTGLHEQYF

d_call: NA
clone_size: many
j_call: TRBJ1-1
v_call: TRBV28
cdr3_nt: TGTGCCAGCAGTTTATCCGGACTGTACACTGAAGCTTTCTTT
cdr3_aa: CASSLSGLYTEAFF

d_call: NA
clone_size: many
j_call: TRBJ1-4
v_call: TRBV2
cdr3_nt: TGTGCCAGCAGGAGACAGGCCCTCGAAAAACTGTTTTTT
cdr3_aa: CASRRQALEKLFF

d_call: NA
clone_size: few
j_call: TRBJ1-5
v_call: TRBV14
cdr3_nt: TGTGCCAGCAGCCCGTCACATAGCAATCAGCCCCAGCATTTT
cdr3_aa: CASSPSHSNQPQHF

d_call: NA
clone_size: few
j_call: TRBJ1-2
v_call: TRBV30
cdr3_nt: TGTGCCTGGAGAGTAGGGACTGACTATGGCTACACCTTC
cdr3_aa: CAWRVGTDYGYTF

d_call: TRBD1
clone_size: NA
j_call: TRBJ1-1
v_call: TRBV15
cdr3_nt: TGTGCCACCAGCAGAGGACAGGGGCCCGGTCTTTTAGCTTTCTTT
cdr3_aa: CATSRGQGPGLLAFF

d_call: NA
clone_size: once
j_call: TRBJ2-7
v_call: TRBV30
cdr3_nt: TGTGCCTGCACGGGGGTCGGATCCTACGAGCAGTACTTC
cdr3_aa: CACTGVGSYEQYF

d_call: NA
clone_size: NA
j_call: TRBJ1-3
v_call: TRBV7-2
cdr3_nt: TGTGCCAGCAGCTTAGACGGGACACCGATCGGCTCTGGAAACACCATATATTTT
cdr3_aa: CASSLDGTPIGSGNTIYF

d_call: TRBD1
clone_size: many
j_call: TRBJ1-1
v_call: TRBV6-1
cdr3_nt: TGTGCCAGCAGGTCCGACAGGGGGCCTTACGGCACTGAAGCTTTCTTT
cdr3_aa: CASRSDRGPYGTEAFF

d_call: TRBD2
clone_size: few
j_call: TRBJ2-4
v_call: TRBV7-2
cdr3_nt: TGTGCCAGCAGCTTAGGGTCGAGGACTAGTGCCTTAAACATTCAGTACTTC
cdr3_aa: CASSLGSRTSALNIQYF

d_call: TRBD2
clone_size: NA
j_call: TRBJ2-1
v_call: TRBV12-3/TRBV12-4
cdr3_nt: TGTGCCAGCAGGCTTCGGGGGGGAGGCCACAATGAGCAGTTCTTC
cdr3_aa: CASRLRGGGHNEQFF

d_call: TRBD1
clone_size: many
j_call: TRBJ1-2
v_call: TRBV24-1
cdr3_nt: TGTGCCACCAGTGATGACAGGGGCTATGGCTACACCTTC
cdr3_aa: CATSDDRGYGYTF